This TCR beta chain appears in the sequencing data of a study of beta chain features in type 1 diabetes. Overall study results and limits: Shorter TCRB CDR3s, moderately but significantly so, marked every one of the four CD4+ subsets in Type 1 diabetes patients.

To note about this clone: Antigen unknown.

Expressed TCRB transcripts were sequenced, since all the RNA that had been isolated was reverse transcribed. Some clones are missing from TCRdb's copy, which holds only in-frame ones; the method was immunoSEQ multiplex PCR. The sample yields some 350,000 clones, roughly 14% seen once. V was clipped by 7 bases and J by 3 bases, with 11 bases between them. The CDR3 has 13 residues. CDR1 is LNHDA and CDR2 is SQIVND in the germline V gene (reference sequence). This sequence was found in a woman aged 18-29 years with type 1 diabetes. The chain is built from TRBV19 and TRBJ2-3; tentatively, D is TRBD2 (5 bases). The source material was naive CD4+ T cells from blood. The CDR3 spells CASKRTGTDTQYF. The CDR3 bases are TGTGCCAGTAAGAGGACTGGGACAGATACGCAGTATTTT.